Sequencing of this T cell receptor beta chain was carried out in a study of cytomegalovirus exposure and HLA in healthy donors (dated by TCRdb to about 2017). Background on the whole study: An earlier analysis of under 600 of the donors reported 250 to 300 Gb of sequence data and 100 million to 130 million unique TCR beta sequences from 190 million or so T cells. To predict cytomegalovirus infection status, the study combined high-throughput TCR immunosequencing, statistical association of individual TCRs with disease status, and machine learning. Both class I and class II loci were covered by HLA typing, at four-digit resolution. An early release that covered some 640 HLA-typed donors contained approximately 300 gigabases of sequencing data and 70 million to 100 million unique TCR sequences. Every discovery cohort repertoire had been produced on one sequencing platform. Of the roughly 400 genotyped donors, roughly 80% fell in the genetic ancestry cluster associated with self-reported Caucasian donors. An earlier analysis of 500 to 650 of the donors applied high-throughput TCR beta sequencing to assess whether each TCR beta V gene segment acted as functional or pseudogenic. The later analysis used no new phenotypic data to find candidate immune exposures, relying instead on TCR beta sequences and their occurrence across donors. Donor age, sex, ethnicity and CMV serostatus were collected together with the repertoire data. Typing coverage varied by locus: roughly 629-640 donors for A, B, C, DRB1 and DQB1; approximately 500 for DQA1; about 570 for DPA1; some 470 for DPB1. Among under 450 genotyped donors of the cohort, an average of around 240,000 unique TCR beta nucleotide sequences were sequenced per donor, around 20% of them non-productive. To study patterns of TCR occurrence, a later analysis re-analyzed previously published TCR beta repertoires from 666 donors and added high-resolution HLA genotyping. About 5 DR-DQ haplotypes were handled as single units for association and clustering, since linkage in the cohort was strong. In a later genetic analysis, genome-wide SNP genotypes for about 55% of the roughly 700 donors were used, and that subset was treated as a discovery cohort. Along with the approximately 700-subject first cohort, a separate validation cohort of about 110 different subjects was used. The aim of the study was to test whether cataloging public T cell receptors could identify signatures of past pathogen exposure. The study profiled the T cell repertoires of about 640 subjects by immunosequencing and related them to cytomegalovirus serostatus.

The cohort comprised more than 550 healthy bone marrow donors. At the time of sampling, all cohort members were nominally healthy, though unrecorded immune exposures were likely present. The donor was CMV seronegative and belonged to the group of more than 300 seronegative cohort members. Every donor gave a peripheral blood sample, and the peripheral blood mononuclear cells from that sample were used for TCR beta sequencing. Genomic DNA extraction from the blood cell samples was performed with the Qiagen DNeasy Blood Extraction Kit. On this clone itself: This clone's antigen is unknown.

The protocol used for the library was the immunoSEQ multiplex PCR assay. The multiplex PCR relied on a mix of 60 forward primers for TCR Vbeta segments and 13 reverse primers for TCR Jbeta segments. Amplification of the CDR3 region of rearranged TCR beta genes was performed with a multiplex PCR assay on genomic DNA. The Illumina HiSeq System was used to sequence the amplified TCR beta libraries as 87-base-pair reads. In the source study's methods: A later analysis tallied 75 million to 95 million unique TCR beta chains across the 666 repertoires, and about 12 million of those chains were shared by two or more donors. A nearest-neighbor algorithm error-corrected the raw reads and collapsed the reads into unique sequences, merging closely related sequences to remove PCR and sequencing errors. CDR3 sequences were aligned to IMGT reference sequences to assign V, D and J gene segments. For a sequence to be retained, a match of at least six nucleotides was required to both a V gene segment and a J gene segment. A rearrangement was called productive if the CDR3 had no stop codons and remained in frame with V and J, and every other rearrangement was called non-productive. CDR3 was defined by IMGT convention, running from the second conserved V-encoded cysteine to the conserved J-encoded phenylalanine. The earlier analysis of about 560 of the donors excluded any sequence lacking an unambiguous match to a single V gene segment. An earlier analysis of a few hundred of the donors called V segments functional above 56.7% productive rearrangements and segregating when the between-donor standard deviation exceeded 5%. A statistical classification framework was built to diagnose cytomegalovirus status from the catalog of TCR beta chain sequences. In a later analysis, TCR nucleotide sequences were compared against IMGT/GENE-DB human TR gene sequences so that V and J genes could be assigned. A later analysis assigned CDR3 sequences and most-parsimonious VDJ recombination scenarios with the TCRdist pipeline. A later analysis defined each TCR beta chain by its CDR3 amino acid sequence plus V-gene family, and excluded reads lacking a unique V-gene family. A later analysis removed 500 to 600 highly shared, low-generation-probability nucleotide sequences to deal with suspected cross-contamination and a sequencing artifact. A later analysis calculated a clonal expansion index for each public chain from normalized within-repertoire ranks of inferred template counts. Generation probabilities in a later analysis came from a VDJ recombination model fitted to out-of-frame rearrangements, and those results were checked against IGoR. Hypergeometric tests were used in a later analysis to score TCR-TCR, TCR-HLA and TCR-CMV co-occurrence, with a repertoire-size bias correction applied to the TCR pairs. In a later analysis, false discovery rates were estimated by permuting HLA or CMV assignments 20 times. In a later analysis, co-occurring TCRs were grouped using DBSCAN, with TCRdist sequence similarity added in when clustering inside HLA-allele-positive subsets. Repertoires with fewer than 30,000 or more than 120,000 public chains, plus five repertoires with anomalous nucleotide sharing, were excluded from co-occurrence clustering. TCRdb stores this immuneACCESS table with in-frame sequences only. Part of the clones is absent; in the studies checked, under half of the shortfall reflects unresolved V genes, and no reason is known for the rest. D and trimming come from the DNA, and the V and J calls and clone size come from that table. This sample's table lists fewer than 150,000 clones. About 2.1% of the sample is held by the ten biggest clonotypes.

The CDR3 contains 17 residues, cysteine and phenylalanine counted. The sequence is cut down to CDR3 DNA, 51 bases in frame from base 1. CDR1 SEHNR and CDR2 FQNEAQ are derived from the germline V gene (reference sequence). V drops 1 base and J drops 7 bases, leaving 22 bases in between. Study-wide findings and limitations: V-gene and J-gene trimming of TCR beta chains was associated with a missense DCLRE1C variant in a later genetic analysis, and the association was replicated in an independent cohort. A group of highly shared sequence variants was considered likely to be a technical artifact of the sequencing pipeline. The classifier was reported to diagnose cytomegalovirus status with high specificity and sensitivity in both the original cohort and the validation cohort. A later analysis found that most CMV-associated TCR beta chains appeared HLA-restricted, with HLA associations seemingly driven largely by CMV exposure. Immune exposure information for the cohort was limited to CMV serostatus. Assigning TCR associations to individual alleles was difficult when HLA alleles, especially DR and DQ, strongly co-occurred. In an earlier analysis of roughly 560 of the donors, most TCR beta V segments were observed in productive rearrangements about 87% or about 30% of the time, broadly matching IMGT annotations. According to the authors, the approach could potentially be generalized to other disease states and immunological phenotypes. Specific HLA alleles were associated with around 18,000 TCR beta sequences at a false discovery rate of 0.05 in a later analysis. HLA typing was unavailable for some donors at each locus, so association tests used only the typed subset. The study listed 164 TCR beta chains as associated with cytomegalovirus. Some IMGT-functional V segments, including TRBV6-2 and TRBV6-3, could not be distinguished by the 87-base-pair reads and were therefore excluded. In this cohort, only TCR beta chains were sequenced, and detectable features were limited by the absence of alpha or paired-chain data. Three of the identified cytomegalovirus-associated TCR beta chains were confirmed in vitro to be specific for cytomegalovirus antigens. Correlated functional status among segregating V segments might reflect linkage disequilibrium, but an unknown experimental factor could not be ruled out. Presence/absence analyses assumed roughly uniform sequencing depth across donors, an assumption that may not hold. A further reported finding was that TCR beta sequences accurately predicted the HLA-A and HLA-B alleles for most subjects in the first cohort. In a later analysis, several top co-occurrence clusters were reported to appear linked to parvovirus B19, influenza, CMV and Epstein-Barr virus. A later genetic analysis reported fewer N-insertions in productive TCRs among donors in an Asian-associated ancestry cluster than the roughly 690-donor mean. In a later analysis, HLA-associated TCR beta chains showed more clonal expansion and lower generation probabilities than non-associated chains that were equally common. Across donors, most TCR sequences were observed very rarely, whereas some public TCRs were present in many individuals. The earlier analysis of almost 600 of the donors excluded fewer than 20 rarely observed V segments, including chromosome 9 orphons, because counts were too low. In a later analysis, TCR association rates were found to vary across HLA loci, with the most associated TCRs seen for DRB1 alleles and the fewest for HLA-C alleles.

This chain joins TRBV7-9 to TRBJ1-2; TRBD1 might be the D gene, on 6 matching bases. Sequences were obtained from PBMCs. The TCR sequence derives from a woman in her fifties or sixties in good health and CMV-seronegative. The nucleotide sequence reads as follows: TGTGCCAGCAGCTTAGATACGCCCGGCCAGGGGTCGCGTGGCTACACCTTC. It codes for CASSLDTPGQGSRGYTF.